The 22 T cell receptor beta chains below come from one sample, sequenced in a study of cytomegalovirus exposure and HLA in healthy donors. Primers: 60 Vbeta forward and 13 Jbeta reverse. Measured with immunoSEQ multiplex PCR; TCRdb has only the in-frame clones, and not every one. Of hundreds of thousands of clones listed, 65% to 90% are singletons. Sequencing was carried out using PBMCs. The source is a girl under 18 in good health and CMV-seronegative.

V gene TRBV6-5 combines with J gene TRBJ1-1; no clear D gene. The V end lost 5 bases, the J end lost 0 bases, and 13 bases lay between the germline ends. The CDR3 is made up of 15 amino acids. The germline CDR1 and CDR2 sequences are MNHEY and SVGAGI. CDR3 region: CASSNQGVMNTEAFF. In DNA, the CDR3 is TGTGCCAGCAGTAACCAAGGAGTAATGAACACTGAAGCTTTCTTT.

The chain couples TRBV7-9 to TRBJ1-5; TRBD1 might be the D (5 bases). Per germline, CDR1 SEHNR and CDR2 FQNEAQ (reference sequence). CDR3 length equals 16 residues. Trimming removed 1 base at V and 2 bases at J, with 12 bases between. The CDR3 sequence is CASSLDLGGGNQPQHF. The CDR3 region has the DNA TGTGCCAGCAGCTTAGACCTAGGAGGGGGCAATCAGCCCCAGCATTTT.

The chain has TRBV16 and TRBJ2-2; 7 bases fit TRBD1. The CDR3 runs to 18 residues. Unmatched junction bases numbered 12, after V lost 1 base and J lost 4 bases. Per the germline V gene, CDR1 is KGHSY and CDR2 is FQNENV. CDR3: CASSQWSATGSSTGELFF. The CDR3 bases are TGTGCCAGCAGCCAATGGTCGGCGACAGGGTCTTCCACCGGGGAGCTGTTTTTT.

V usage is TRBV11-2 and J usage is TRBJ2-7; 7 bases agree with TRBD1. The CDR3 consists of 16 residues. The V segment lost 5 bases and the J segment 0 bases; nucleotides outside the gene matches: 10. CDR1 is SGHAT and CDR2 is FQNNGV in the germline V gene. CDR3 sequence: CASSRSGTAYSYEQYF. CDR3 coding DNA: TGTGCCAGCAGCCGCTCCGGGACAGCATACTCCTACGAGCAGTACTTC.

The chain couples TRBV5-4 to TRBJ1-5, with 8 bases matching TRBD1. The V segment lost 2 bases and the J segment 7 bases; nucleotides outside the gene matches: 5. Per the germline V gene, CDR1 is SGHNT and CDR2 is YYREEE (reference sequence). This CDR3 is 14 amino acids long. CDR3 sequence reads: CASSFQGAGQPQHF. CDR3 nucleotides: TGTGCCAGCAGCTTTCAGGGGGCTGGGCAGCCCCAGCATTTT.

The chain has TRBV7-3 and TRBJ2-3; D may be TRBD2 (5 bases). V lost 2 bases and J 6 bases, leaving 6 bases between the germline ends. Germline V CDR1 and CDR2: SGHTA, FQGTGA. The CDR3 spans 12 residues. In DNA form, the CDR3 reads TGTGCCAGCAGCTTAGAGGGTGATACGCAGTATTTT. Encoded protein: CASSLEGDTQYF.

The chain recombines TRBV13 with TRBJ2-7, with a weak D call TRBD2 (6 bases). With 6 bases removed from V and 2 bases from J, the gap between germline ends came to 20 bases. Germline V gives CDR1 PRHDT, CDR2 FYEKMQ (reference sequence). The CDR3 runs to 16 residues. In DNA form, the CDR3 reads TGTGCCAGCAGTCAGGATAGAGGGGAGGCACCCTACGAGCAGTACTTC. This sequence encodes CASSQDRGEAPYEQYF.

V usage is TRBV5-6 and J usage is TRBJ2-7, with 9 bases aligning to TRBD1. CDR1 and CDR2 (germline): SGHDT, YYEEEE. CDR3 size: 14 residues. V gave up 1 base and J gave up 7 bases; unmatched junction bases: 6. This CDR3 is CASSLNPDRGEQYF. The CDR3 nucleotides are TGTGCCAGCAGCTTGAACCCGGACAGGGGAGAGCAGTACTTC. The full variable domain, with the rest looked up from reference TRBV5-6 and TRBJ2-7, is DAGVTQSPTHLIKTRGQQVTLRCSPKSGHDTVSWYQQALGQGPQFIFQYYEEEERQRGNFPDRFSGHQFPNYSSELNVNALLLGDSALYLCASSLNPDRGEQYFGPGTRLTVT.

This sequence joins TRBV6-4 and TRBJ2-3; D possibly corresponds to TRBD2 (7 bases). Trimming removed 3 bases from V and 6 bases from J, with 13 bases in between. This CDR3 comprises 14 residues. Germline CDR1 MRHNA, CDR2 SNTAGT. The CDR3 bases are TGTGCCAGCAGTGAGTCGGGGGGCCTGGATACGCAGTATTTT. This gives the protein CASSESGGLDTQYF.

This clone was counted between two and nine times. The chain recombines TRBV6-4 with TRBJ1-5; D gene unclear. Germline CDR1 reads MRHNA; CDR2 reads SNTAGT. Trimming stripped 6 bases from V and 0 bases from J, with 12 bases between. The CDR3 loop spans 15 amino acids. CDR3 protein: CASRDRRGSNQPQHF. The CDR3 DNA sequence: TGTGCCAGCAGGGATAGACGGGGTAGCAATCAGCCCCAGCATTTT.

A single count supports this clone. The rearrangement links TRBV7-9 to TRBJ1-1; 7 nucleotides line up with TRBD1. V shed 5 bases and J 7 bases; nucleotides not matched to a gene: 13. Germline CDR1 SEHNR, CDR2 FQNEAQ (reference sequence). The length of the CDR3 is 15 residues. The CDR3 DNA reads as TGTGCCAGCAGCCCCCAGGGGGGAATTTATAATGAAGCTTTCTTT. It codes for CASSPQGGIYNEAFF.

The CDR3 loop reads CASSLSAGPSFYEQYF. DNA of the CDR3: TGTGCCAGCAGCTTATCCGCAGGGCCCTCTTTCTACGAGCAGTACTTC. V and J are TRBV7-8 and TRBJ2-7, with D possibly being TRBD1 (5 bases). Per the germline V gene, CDR1 is SGHVS and CDR2 is FQNEAQ. Trimming removed 2 bases at V and 3 bases at J, with 17 bases between. The CDR3 sequence is 16 residues long.

V gene TRBV7-8 combines with J gene TRBJ1-5; TRBD1 aligns across 7 bases. There are 13 residues in the CDR3. CDR1 and CDR2 (germline): SGHVS, FQNEAQ. The junction had 4 bases not matched to a gene; V was cut back by 5 bases and J by 6 bases. CDR3 sequence: CASSHDRAQPQHF. In DNA, the CDR3 is TGTGCCAGCAGCCATGACAGGGCTCAGCCCCAGCATTTT.

CDR3: CAGATGFDEKLFF. The CDR3 bases are TGTGCCGGAGCTACAGGGTTCGATGAAAAACTGTTTTTT. V usage is TRBV2 and J usage is TRBJ1-4; TRBD1 might be the D (6 bases). Germline V gene sequence: CDR1 SNHLY, CDR2 FYNNEI. This CDR3 is built from 13 residues. The V and J ends lost 11 bases and 6 bases respectively, with 16 bases between them.

The chain employs TRBV13 and TRBJ1-5; 8 bases match TRBD1. The junction had 10 bases not matched to a gene; V was cut back by 0 bases and J by 6 bases. CDR1 is PRHDT and CDR2 is FYEKMQ in the germline V gene (reference sequence). The CDR3 spans 17 residues. CDR3 sequence: CASSLGRGQGLVQPQHF. The CDR3 nucleotides are TGTGCCAGCAGCTTAGGCCGCGGACAGGGCTTGGTTCAGCCCCAGCATTTT.

V is TRBV4-1 and J is TRBJ1-5; possibly TRBD1 for D (5 bases). This CDR3 is built from 18 residues. With 0 bases removed from V and 6 bases from J, the gap between germline ends came to 21 bases. Germline V gene lookup returns CDR1 MGHRA and CDR2 YSYEKL. CDR3 amino acids: CASSQDTTAQGFTQPQHF. The CDR3 DNA is TGCGCCAGCAGCCAAGACACCACCGCCCAGGGATTTACTCAGCCCCAGCATTTT.

V and J are TRBV23-1 and TRBJ1-2; tentative D call: TRBD1 (6 bases). TRBV23-1 is assigned to the ORF class and has an uncertain function. The CDR3 is made up of 12 amino acids. Trimming stripped 6 bases from V and 8 bases from J, with 13 bases between. This chain's CDR3 is CASRSGVNGYTF. As DNA, the CDR3 is TGCGCCAGCAGATCAGGGGTGAACGGCTACACCTTC.

This clone was found a few times. The chain recombines TRBV28 with TRBJ1-4; no clear D gene. Between the trimmed V and J ends, which lost 3 bases and 5 bases, there was a span of 7 bases. This CDR3 region has 13 residues. CDR1 MDHEN and CDR2 SYDVKM come from the germline V gene. CDR3: CASSFSVNEKLFF. The CDR3 DNA follows: TGTGCCAGCAGTTTTTCGGTGAATGAAAAACTGTTTTTT. The whole variable domain, remainder taken from reference TRBV28 and TRBJ1-4, is DVKVTQSSRYLVKRTGEKVFLECVQDMDHENMFWYRQDPGLGLRLIYFSYDVKMKEKGDIPEGYSVSREKKERFSLILESASTNQTSMYLCASSFSVNEKLFFGSGTQLSVL.

V gene TRBV19 combines with J gene TRBJ2-2, with D possibly being TRBD2 (5 bases). The CDR3 consists of 12 residues. Trimming left V 6 bases short and J 7 bases short, with 9 bases between. CDR1 and CDR2 (germline): LNHDA, SQIVND (reference sequence). The CDR3 sequence: CASSLGSGELFF. Written as DNA, the CDR3 is TGTGCCAGTAGCCTAGGGAGCGGGGAGCTGTTTTTT.

The gene calls are TRBV2 and TRBJ2-5; TRBD2 agrees at 10 bases. The J call is doubtful: the DNA matches TRBJ2-7 better. The length of the CDR3 is 14 residues. Germline V gives CDR1 SNHLY, CDR2 FYNNEI. CDR3 in amino acids: CASSTSGATYEQYF. CDR3 coding DNA: TGTGCCAGCAGCACTAGCGGGGCAACCTACGAGCAGTACTTC.

The chain recombines TRBV11-2 with TRBJ2-3, with TRBD2 as a possible D gene (5 bases). Germline lookup yields CDR1 SGHAT and CDR2 FQNNGV. The V and J ends lost 3 bases and 2 bases respectively, with 12 bases between them. The CDR3 is 15 residues long. In nucleotides, the CDR3 is TGTGCCAGCAGCTTGCGGCCTAGCTCCACAGATACGCAGTATTTT. Protein sequence: CASSLRPSSTDTQYF.

The chain couples TRBV10-3 to TRBJ2-7; 10 positions match TRBD1. The CDR3 length is 12 residues. Germline V gene data show CDR1 as ENHRY and CDR2 as SYGVKD. The CDR3 bases are TGTGAACCCCCGGACAGGGGGTACGAGCAGTACTTC. The encoded protein is CEPPDRGYEQYF.